Following are 4 T cell receptor beta chains from one sample sequenced in a study of response to subunit inactivated influenza vaccine (dated by TCRdb to about 2018). Library creation used RT-PCR. Sequencing was performed on an Illumina HiSeq 2500. TCRdb trimmed public reads at Q25 via fastp, called clones via MiXCR and kept in-frame beta chains. Every entry covers one CDR3 protein and lists the most common genes and DNA from its rows. The table for this sample lists over 650,000 distinct CDR3 sequences; approximately 17% of them were counted only once. About 11% of the sample comes from the top ten. The sequences come from PBMCs from blood, collected more than 4 days after vaccination. These receptor sequences come from a man aged 50 to 59 who received an inactivated influenza vaccine. Donor details come from another sample of the same person, matched by shared clones.

The sample holds a few counts of this clonotype. The V and J genes are TRBV20-1 and TRBJ2-5; no clear D. The CDR3 covers 16 residues. The germline CDR1 and CDR2 sequences are DFQATT and SNEGSKA (reference sequence). V lost 0 bases and J 0 bases, leaving 14 bases between the germline ends. CDR3 amino acids: CSARDQVSPNQETQYF. CDR3 DNA sequence: TGCAGTGCTAGAGATCAGGTTAGCCCCAACCAAGAGACCCAGTACTTC.

The rearrangement joins TRBV6-1 to TRBJ2-3; 10 bases map to TRBD1. The trim removed 6 bases at V and 4 bases at J, leaving 4 bases unmatched. Germline-derived CDR1 and CDR2 are MNHNS and SASEGT. This CDR3 contains 14 residues. CDR3 nucleotide sequence: TGTGCCAGCAGAGACAGGGGGCGGGCAGATACGCAGTATTTT. This sequence encodes CASRDRGRADTQYF.

This clonotype appeared a few times. The CDR3 DNA is TGTGCCAGCAGTTTGTGGACAGGGTACAATGAGCAGTTCTTC. Translated: CASSLWTGYNEQFF. The rearrangement joins TRBV27 to TRBJ2-1; TRBD1 matches 8 bases. CDR1 MNHEY and CDR2 SMNVEV come from the germline V gene (reference sequence). This CDR3 region has 14 residues. Trimming removed 3 bases from V and 4 bases from J; junction bases left unmatched: 2.

This clonotype showed up just a few times. Sequence at one end of the junction differs from germline and may be a read error. The chain links TRBV7-9 to TRBJ1-1, with D maybe TRBD1 (5 bases). This CDR3 is built from 12 residues. Germline CDR1 is SEHNR and CDR2 is FQNEAQ (reference sequence). CDR3 protein: CASAQSGPDAFF. The CDR3 nucleotides are TGTGCCAGCGCACAATCGGGGCCTGATGCTTTCTTT.